These 10 T cell receptor beta chains share one sample of origin, sequenced in a study of blood T cells in healthy people across ages. Alongside a J-beta primer mix, a sample-barcoded 5' primer served in a second PCR lasting about 7 to 12 cycles. MiXCR, run by TCRdb on the 5' RACE reads, gives a single entry per CDR3 protein. The data show hundreds of thousands of distinct CDR3 sequences, approximately 59% seen once. The source material was blood. The source is a man in his sixties in good health.

This chain joins TRBV6-6 and TRBJ2-3; possible D gene TRBD2, 6 bases. Trimming removed 3 bases at V and 6 bases at J, with 7 bases between. Germline lookup yields CDR1 MNHNY and CDR2 SVGAGI (reference sequence). CDR3 length: 12 residues. Here the CDR3 reads CASSYGRDTQYF. CDR3 nucleotides: TGTGCCAGCAGTTATGGGAGGGATACGCAGTATTTT.

The gene calls are TRBV6-5 and TRBJ2-5; TRBD2 is a possible D gene (5 bases). The J call is uncertain, as TRBJ2-7 better fits the DNA end. This CDR3 has 15 amino acids. CDR1 and CDR2 (germline): MNHEY, SVGAGI. The CDR3 spells CASSYSVEGVDEQYF. DNA of the CDR3: TGTGCCAGCAGTTACTCTGTAGAGGGAGTGGACGAGCAGTACTTC.

This clonotype has only a few counts. J is TRBJ1-2 and V is TRBV10-3; D may be TRBD1 (6 bases). The V and J ends lost 3 bases and 4 bases respectively, with 15 bases between them. Germline assignment: CDR1 ENHRY and CDR2 SYGVKD. CDR3 length: 15 amino acids. The CDR3 nucleotides are TGTGCCATCAGTGAATATGACAGGCCCAGCTATGGCTACACCTTC. Protein sequence: CAISEYDRPSYGYTF.

The gene calls are TRBV3-1 and TRBJ1-2; no clear D gene. This CDR3 region has 15 residues. Looked up from germline, CDR1 is LGHDT and CDR2 is YNNKEL (reference sequence). V was clipped by 0 bases and J by 6 bases, with 14 bases between them. For the CDR3, the DNA is TGTGCCAGCAGCCAAGATAGGAGGACTTTCGATGGCTACACCTTC. It codes for CASSQDRRTFDGYTF.

The chain joins TRBV28 to TRBJ2-5; 10 bases agree with TRBD2. Trimming removed 10 bases from V and 5 bases from J; junction bases left unmatched: 10. The germline CDR1 and CDR2 sequences are MDHEN and SYDVKM. The CDR3 loop spans 14 amino acids. CDR3 in amino acids: CATGLAGESETQYF. CDR3 DNA: TGTGCCACAGGCCTAGCGGGGGAATCGGAGACCCAGTACTTC.

The chain couples TRBV3-1 to TRBJ1-5; D ambiguous. The CDR3 has 17 amino acids. The ends were cut back, 0 bases at V and 0 bases at J, with 12 bases in the middle. Germline assignment: CDR1 LGHDT and CDR2 YNNKEL (reference sequence). The CDR3 here is CASSQDHNSLSNQPQHF. The CDR3 DNA reads TGTGCCAGCAGCCAAGATCATAACAGCCTTAGCAATCAGCCCCAGCATTTT.

This chain joins TRBV5-5 and TRBJ1-2, with a tentative D call TRBD1 (5 bases). V dropped 5 bases and J dropped 4 bases, with 15 bases sitting between them. Germline assignment: CDR1 SGHKS and CDR2 YYEKEE (reference sequence). The CDR3 consists of 14 residues. The CDR3 spells CASRSAGTVYGYTF. CDR3 in DNA: TGTGCCAGCAGGTCAGCCGGGACTGTCTATGGCTACACCTTC. Supplemented by reference TRBV5-5 and TRBJ1-2, the full variable domain reads DAGVTQSPTHLIKTRGQQVTLRCSPISGHKSVSWYQQVLGQGPQFIFQYYEKEERGRGNFPDRFSARQFPNYSSELNVNALLLGDSALYLCASRSAGTVYGYTFGSGTRLTVV.

The chain is built from TRBV12-3 or TRBV12-4 and TRBJ2-3, with TRBD2 as a possible D gene (5 bases). Trimming took off 6 bases at V and 6 bases at J, with 16 bases between the two ends. The CDR3 extends over 14 amino acids. The CDR3 nucleotides are TGTGCCAGCAGACTCGACCTAGCATCCGATACGCAGTATTTT. It yields the protein CASRLDLASDTQYF.

J is TRBJ2-1 and V is TRBV7-9; D uncertain. The CDR3 has 15 residues. Germline CDR1 SEHNR, CDR2 FQNEAQ (reference sequence). The V end was cut by 5 bases, the J end by 8 bases, with 19 bases between. The CDR3 is CASSPVGSMLHEQFF. In nucleotides, the CDR3 is TGTGCCAGCAGCCCGGTCGGATCAATGCTTCATGAGCAGTTCTTC.

This sequence joins TRBV4-1 and TRBJ2-1; TRBD2 agrees at 10 bases. CDR3 length equals 17 residues. V dropped 0 bases and J dropped 8; count of bases not matched to a gene: 10. Germline CDR1 reads MGHRA; CDR2 reads YSYEKL. The CDR3 loop is CASSQEGSGGAWDEQFF. The CDR3 DNA follows: TGCGCCAGCAGCCAAGAGGGCAGCGGGGGGGCCTGGGATGAGCAGTTCTTC.